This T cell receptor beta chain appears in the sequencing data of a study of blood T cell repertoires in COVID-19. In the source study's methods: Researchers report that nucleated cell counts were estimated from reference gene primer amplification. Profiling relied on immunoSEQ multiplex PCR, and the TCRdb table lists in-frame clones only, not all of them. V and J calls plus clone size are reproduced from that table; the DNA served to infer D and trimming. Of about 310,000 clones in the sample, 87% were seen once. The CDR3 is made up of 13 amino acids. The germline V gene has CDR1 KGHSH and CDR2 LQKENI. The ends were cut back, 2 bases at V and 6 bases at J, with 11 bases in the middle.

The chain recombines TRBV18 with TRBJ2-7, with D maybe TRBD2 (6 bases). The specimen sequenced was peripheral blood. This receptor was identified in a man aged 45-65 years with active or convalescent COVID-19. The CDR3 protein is CASSPTSRAEQYF. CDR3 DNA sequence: TGTGCCAGCTCACCAACTAGCAGGGCCGAGCAGTACTTC.